A single sample is the source of the 15 T cell receptor beta chains below, sequenced in a study of shared clonotypes between healthy human individuals. The table came from immunoSEQ multiplex PCR; TCRdb's copy has only in-frame clones and leaves some out. The sample records around 2,000,000 clones, 90% to 95% being singletons. The sample taken for sequencing was naive CD4+ T cells sorted from blood. Sample subset: CD45RA+ positively selected. These TCRs come from a man between 18 and 29 years old in good health.

This clone came up once. This sample also contains other DNA sequences that code for the same CDR3. This chain connects TRBV30 to TRBJ1-5, with 9 bases lining up with TRBD1. Germline trimming cut 2 bases from V and 4 bases from J; bases unmatched to any gene: 3. The germline V gene encodes CDR1 GTSNPN and CDR2 SVGIG (reference sequence). There are 14 residues in the CDR3. CDR3 DNA: TGTGCCTGGAGTCGACAGGGGGGAAATCAGCCCCAGCATTTT. Its translation is CAWSRQGGNQPQHF.

V is TRBV5-6 and J is TRBJ2-1; TRBD1 agrees at 8 bases. This CDR3 has 14 amino acids. Germline V gene data show CDR1 as SGHDT and CDR2 as YYEEEE. The trim removed 4 bases at V and 7 bases at J, leaving 7 bases unmatched. CDR3 sequence: CASSVDRGKNEQFF. The CDR3 nucleotides read TGTGCCAGCAGCGTCGACAGGGGTAAAAATGAGCAGTTCTTC.

The V and J genes are TRBV6-5 and TRBJ1-2; 10 bases line up with TRBD1. CDR3 length: 15 amino acids. J was trimmed by 7 bases and V by 5 bases; bases with no gene match: 10. The germline CDR1 and CDR2 sequences are MNHEY and SVGAGI. Written as DNA, the CDR3 is TGTGCCAGCAGTGGAGGGGACAGGGGCGGTCGTGGCTACACCTTC. This gives the protein CASSGGDRGGRGYTF.

The chain uses TRBV6-5 and TRBJ2-5, with D possibly matching TRBD1 (5 bases). The germline gives CDR1 MNHEY, CDR2 SVGAGI. Trimming cost V 2 bases and J 4 bases, with 8 bases left between them. The CDR3 covers 13 residues. As DNA, the CDR3 is TGTGCCAGCAGTTACGGGGCGATAGAGACCCAGTACTTC. Translated: CASSYGAIETQYF.

This chain uses TRBV7-8 with TRBJ1-1, with D possibly TRBD1 on 6 matching bases. The CDR3 covers 15 residues. Looked up from germline, CDR1 is SGHVS and CDR2 is FQNEAQ. V was cut by 1 base and J by 5 bases, with 14 bases left in between. The CDR3 loop is CASSLDDRMGTEAFF. DNA of the CDR3: TGTGCCAGCAGCTTAGATGACAGGATGGGGACTGAAGCTTTCTTT.

The chain has TRBV18 and TRBJ1-1; unclear D gene. The germline CDR1 and CDR2 sequences are KGHSH and LQKENI. The CDR3 is made up of 13 amino acids. Trimming took 5 bases from V and 0 from J, leaving 7 bases between them. The CDR3 here is CASSSELNTEAFF. The CDR3 DNA is TGTGCCAGCTCATCAGAACTGAACACTGAAGCTTTCTTT.

The chain is built from TRBV11-3 and TRBJ2-2, with TRBD1 identical over 9 bases. This CDR3 comprises 14 residues. In germline, CDR1 is SGHNT, CDR2 YENEEA. V trimming: 5 bases; J trimming: 7 bases; junction bases outside the gene matches: 5. CDR3: CASSRDRADGELFF. Here the CDR3 DNA reads TGTGCCAGCAGCAGGGACAGGGCCGACGGGGAGCTGTTTTTT.

The chain recombines TRBV2 with TRBJ2-7; 11 nucleotides agree with TRBD2. Germline V gives CDR1 SNHLY, CDR2 FYNNEI. Trimming at V came to 7 bases and at J to 1 base, leaving 12 bases not matched to a gene. There are 17 residues in the CDR3. This CDR3 is CASMVQNLAGGSYEQYF. The CDR3 bases are TGTGCCAGCATGGTACAGAATCTAGCGGGGGGTTCCTACGAGCAGTACTTC.

Note on this clone: It may be a read error: a sequence one base away is much more abundant. This rearrangement joins TRBV4-2 to TRBJ2-1; weak D call: TRBD1 (5 bases). Germline lookup yields CDR1 LGHNA and CDR2 YNFKEQ. This CDR3 contains 19 residues. The CDR3 here is CAGSQVAGSALVGDNEQFF. The CDR3 nucleotides are TGTGCCGGCAGCCAAGTGGCAGGGTCTGCTCTAGTTGGGGACAATGAGCAGTTCTTC.

The V call is TRBV7-2, the J call TRBJ2-7; perhaps TRBD1 as D (6 bases). Germline V gene sequence: CDR1 SGHTA, CDR2 FQGNSA. Trimming pared 4 bases from V and 1 base from J, leaving 14 bases between. The CDR3 has 15 amino acids. CDR3 coding DNA: TGTGCCAGCAGCTCTATCCCCGGACAGTCCTACGAGCAGTACTTC. Translated, it gives CASSSIPGQSYEQYF.

The J gene is TRBJ1-4, the V gene TRBV30; tentative D call: TRBD1 (5 bases). Germline V gene lookup returns CDR1 GTSNPN and CDR2 SVGIG (reference sequence). There are 14 residues in the CDR3. Between the trimmed V and J ends, which lost 0 bases and 8 bases, there was a span of 13 bases. The CDR3 reads CAWSVGTKGEKLFF. The CDR3 DNA is TGTGCCTGGAGTGTCGGGACGAAAGGGGAAAAACTGTTTTTT. The full variable domain, in which reference TRBV30 and TRBJ1-4 provide the parts outside the CDR3, is SQTIHQWPATLVQPVGSPLSLECTVEGTSNPNLYWYRQAAGRGLQLLFYSVGIGQISSEVPQNLSASRPQDRQFILSSKKLLLSDSGFYLCAWSVGTKGEKLFFGSGTQLSVL.

The chain combines TRBV19 with TRBJ1-5; D uncertain. CDR1 is LNHDA, CDR2 SQIVND, per germline (reference sequence). Trimming took off 5 bases at V and 0 bases at J, with 8 bases between the two ends. The CDR3 is made up of 14 amino acids. In DNA, the CDR3 is TGTGCCAGTAGTCCCGAGAATAGCAATCAGCCCCAGCATTTT. Protein sequence: CASSPENSNQPQHF.

The rearrangement links TRBV4-1 to TRBJ2-7; perhaps TRBD2 as D (6 bases). Trimming removed 4 bases at V and 2 bases at J, with 18 bases between. Per germline, CDR1 MGHRA and CDR2 YSYEKL. The CDR3 is 16 residues long. Here the CDR3 reads CASSLMSEGLTYEQYF. DNA for the CDR3: TGCGCCAGCAGCCTCATGTCAGAGGGACTTACCTACGAGCAGTACTTC.

The CDR3 is CASSLSLQGNSNYGYTF. In nucleotides, the CDR3 is TGTGCCAGCAGCTTGTCTTTACAGGGCAACTCTAACTATGGCTACACCTTC. The chain couples TRBV5-8 to TRBJ1-2; D is perhaps TRBD1 (6 bases). Trimming removed 1 base at V and 0 bases at J, with 16 bases between. Germline values: CDR1 SGHTS, CDR2 YDEGEE. This CDR3 region has 17 residues.

This clone was seen once. The chain carries TRBV9 and TRBJ2-2; TRBD2 is a possible D gene (5 bases). Germline lookup yields CDR1 SGDLS and CDR2 YYNGEE. V lost 0 bases to trimming and J lost 4 bases, with 13 bases between them. This CDR3 is 16 amino acids long. The CDR3 loop is CASSVDTRTGTGELFF. For the CDR3, the DNA is TGTGCCAGCAGCGTAGACACCCGGACTGGCACCGGGGAGCTGTTTTTT. The full variable domain, with the rest looked up from reference TRBV9 and TRBJ2-2, is DSGVTQTPKHLITATGQRVTLRCSPRSGDLSVYWYQQSLDQGLQFLIQYYNGEERAKGNILERFSAQQFPDLHSELNLSSLELGDSALYFCASSVDTRTGTGELFFGEGSRLTVL.